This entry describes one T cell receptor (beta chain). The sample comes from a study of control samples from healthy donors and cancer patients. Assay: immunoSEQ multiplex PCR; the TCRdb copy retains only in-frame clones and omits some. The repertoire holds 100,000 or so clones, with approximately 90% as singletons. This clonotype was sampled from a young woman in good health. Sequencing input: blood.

The CDR3 DNA reads TGTGCCACACGGACAGGTAGGGATTCACCCCTCCACTTT. It encodes CATRTGRDSPLHF. The chain recombines TRBV10-3 with TRBJ1-6; 7 nucleotides line up with TRBD1. The trim removed 10 bases at V and 8 bases at J, leaving 8 bases unmatched. The germline CDR1 and CDR2 sequences are ENHRY and SYGVKD. The CDR3 spans 13 residues.